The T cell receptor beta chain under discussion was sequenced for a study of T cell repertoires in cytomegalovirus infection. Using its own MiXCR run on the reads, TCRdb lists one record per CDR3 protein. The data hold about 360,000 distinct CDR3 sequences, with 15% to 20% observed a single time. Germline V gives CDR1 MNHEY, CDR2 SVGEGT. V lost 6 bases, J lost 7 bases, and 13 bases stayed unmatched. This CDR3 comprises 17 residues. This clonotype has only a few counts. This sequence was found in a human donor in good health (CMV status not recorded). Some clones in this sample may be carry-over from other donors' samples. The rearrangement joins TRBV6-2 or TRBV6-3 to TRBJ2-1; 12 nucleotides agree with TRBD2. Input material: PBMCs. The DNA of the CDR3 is TGTGCCAGCAGACCCGACGGACTAGCGGGGAGGCGAAATGAGCAGTTCTTC. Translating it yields CASRPDGLAGRRNEQFF.